These 9 T cell receptor beta chains were sequenced from one sample in a study of blood T cell repertoires in COVID-19. The assay was immunoSEQ multiplex PCR, and TCRdb's table has in-frame clones only and misses some. Of some 83,000 clones in the sample, around nine tenths were seen once. The specimen sequenced was peripheral blood. These receptors all come from a man older than 75 with active or convalescent COVID-19.

V usage is TRBV6-5 and J usage is TRBJ1-1; D unresolved. This CDR3 has 13 amino acids. V was cut by 6 bases and J by 0 bases, with 8 bases left in between. Germline V CDR1 and CDR2: MNHEY, SVGAGI. CDR3 coding DNA: TGTGCCAGCAGCCCCGGGATGAACACTGAAGCTTTCTTT. Amino acid sequence: CASSPGMNTEAFF.

The gene calls are TRBV20-1 and TRBJ2-7; D is unresolved. The CDR3 sequence is 11 residues long. Per germline, CDR1 DFQATT and CDR2 SNEGSKA (reference sequence). V dropped 7 bases and J dropped 6 bases, with 13 bases sitting between them. The CDR3 spells CSVRRGREQYV. CDR3 bases: TGCAGTGTCCGGAGAGGTCGCGAGCAGTACGTC.

The chain links TRBV5-8 to TRBJ1-4, with 7 bases matching TRBD1. Germline V gives CDR1 SGHTS, CDR2 YDEGEE. Germline trimming cut 2 bases from V and 0 bases from J; bases unmatched to any gene: 1. The CDR3 sequence is 15 residues long. In DNA form, the CDR3 reads TGTGCCAGCAGCTTAACAGGGGCAACTAATGAAAAACTGTTTTTT. Translating gives CASSLTGATNEKLFF.

This CDR3 reads CASSPGFSGNTIYF. The CDR3 nucleotides read TGTGCCAGCTCACCCGGGTTCTCTGGAAACACCATATATTTT. The rearrangement links TRBV18 to TRBJ1-3; D unclear. The CDR3 contains 14 residues. Germline V lookup: CDR1 KGHSH, CDR2 LQKENI. V lost 3 bases, J lost 0 bases, and 6 bases lay in between.

This chain links TRBV5-1 with TRBJ1-1; no clear D gene. Looked up from germline, CDR1 is SGHRS and CDR2 is YFSETQ. This CDR3 has 16 amino acids. The V and J ends lost 4 bases and 1 base respectively, with 17 bases between them. The CDR3 loop reads CASSPFRAGKNTEAFF. DNA of the CDR3: TGCGCCAGCAGCCCGTTTCGGGCGGGGAAGAACACTGAAGCTTTCTTT.

V and J are TRBV6-5 and TRBJ2-2, with 8 bases matching TRBD1. Losses at the gene ends were 11 bases for V and 5 bases for J; bases not matched to a gene: 7. Germline V CDR1 and CDR2: MNHEY, SVGAGI. This CDR3 comprises 13 residues. Here the CDR3 reads CASQGAGTGELFF. The CDR3 nucleotides read TGTGCCTCCCAGGGGGCGGGTACCGGGGAGCTGTTTTTT.

This clone has a handful of counts. This chain links TRBV2 with TRBJ2-7, with D perhaps TRBD2 (7 bases). The CDR3 contains 15 residues. The germline V and J ends were trimmed by 1 base and 3 bases, with 13 bases remaining between them. CDR1 is SNHLY and CDR2 is FYNNEI in the germline V gene. The CDR3 sequence is CASSEGRGGIYEQYV. CDR3 nucleotides: TGTGCCAGCAGTGAAGGGAGGGGGGGCATCTACGAGCAGTACGTC.

This clone turned up a few times. This chain uses TRBV10-3 with TRBJ1-6; 9 bases align to TRBD1. V lost 9 bases and J lost 6; bases outside the gene matches: 6. CDR1 is ENHRY and CDR2 is SYGVKD in the germline V gene. The CDR3 runs 14 residues. The CDR3: CAISWGQGNSPLHF. The CDR3 nucleotides are TGTGCCATTAGCTGGGGACAGGGTAATTCACCCCTCCACTTT.

The rearrangement links TRBV6-1 to TRBJ2-3; 7 bases are a match to TRBD1. Losses at the gene ends were 3 bases for V and 2 bases for J; bases not matched to a gene: 14. The CDR3 is made up of 18 amino acids. In germline, CDR1 is MNHNS, CDR2 SASEGT. The CDR3 region is CASSDIYPRQGVTDTQYF. CDR3 nucleotides: TGTGCCAGCAGTGACATATATCCGAGGCAGGGGGTCACAGATACGCAGTATTTT.